The 6 T cell receptor beta chains in this list originate from one sample, sequenced in a study of T cell changes during pregnancy in multiple sclerosis. Profiling relied on immunoSEQ multiplex PCR, and the TCRdb table lists in-frame clones only, not all of them. The sample has 90,000 to 120,000 clones, roughly 93% seen once. The sample in question was peripheral blood, obtained before pregnancy. Receptors were obtained from a female donor with multiple sclerosis, enrolled in a pregnancy study.

The chain has TRBV27 and TRBJ2-7; D might be TRBD2 (6 bases). V lost 5 bases, J lost 2 bases, and 13 bases lay in between. The germline V gene has CDR1 MNHEY and CDR2 SMNVEV (reference sequence). This CDR3 is 14 amino acids long. The CDR3 nucleotides read TGTGCCAGCAGTCTCAGTAGGAGGGCCTACGAGCAGTACTTC. Amino acids: CASSLSRRAYEQYF.

This clone has just one count. This chain joins TRBV9 and TRBJ2-5; D call uncertain. Between the trimmed V and J ends, which lost 4 bases and 2 bases, there was a span of 3 bases. Looked up from germline, CDR1 is SGDLS and CDR2 is YYNGEE. This CDR3 comprises 11 residues. CDR3 in amino acids: CASSPQETQYF. DNA for the CDR3: TGTGCCAGCAGCCCTCAAGAGACCCAGTACTTC.

The CDR3 coding sequence is TGCGCCAGCAGCCAAGATCAAGCCGGACTAGCGGATTTTGGCTTTAGCACAGATACGCAGTATTTT. Translating gives CASSQDQAGLADFGFSTDTQYF. The genes are TRBV4-1 and TRBJ2-3, with 10 bases that match TRBD2. Germline CDR1 MGHRA, CDR2 YSYEKL. V lost 0 bases and J lost 0; bases outside the gene matches: 18. This CDR3 is built from 22 residues.

V is TRBV10-3 and J is TRBJ1-2; weak D call: TRBD1 (6 bases). The CDR3 totals 12 residues. Per the germline V gene, CDR1 is ENHRY and CDR2 is SYGVKD. The ends were cut back, 3 bases at V and 7 bases at J, with 9 bases in the middle. This CDR3 reads CAISEQGGGYTF. Written as DNA, the CDR3 is TGTGCCATCAGTGAACAAGGGGGTGGCTACACCTTC.

CDR3 protein: CASSVEGGLSTDTQYF. CDR3 DNA: TGTGCCAGCAGCGTAGAGGGCGGACTTAGCACAGATACGCAGTATTTT. The chain carries TRBV9 and TRBJ2-3; D is perhaps TRBD2 (5 bases). The germline CDR1 and CDR2 sequences are SGDLS and YYNGEE. Trimming stripped 0 bases from V and 0 bases from J, with 11 bases between. The CDR3 extends over 16 amino acids.

This rearrangement joins TRBV2 to TRBJ2-7; 8 nucleotides agree with TRBD1. The CDR3 consists of 13 residues. After removal of 8 bases from V and 7 bases from J, the junction contained 10 bases not matched to a gene. The germline V gene encodes CDR1 SNHLY and CDR2 FYNNEI. The CDR3 DNA follows: TGTGCCAGCGCAGGGGGCCTCTCGGGGGAGCAGTACTTC. It encodes CASAGGLSGEQYF. The whole variable domain, remainder taken from reference TRBV2 and TRBJ2-7, is EPEVTQTPSHQVTQMGQEVILRCVPISNHLYFYWYRQILGQKVEFLVSFYNNEISEKSEIFDDQFSVERPDGSNFTLKIRSTKLEDSAMYFCASAGGLSGEQYFGPGTRLTVT.